Given below is one TCR delta chain in context. This clone was counted only a few times. Its antigen has not been determined. TCRdb's entry gives the protein of a much larger clone, which mismatches this DNA's translation at residue 14, likely from a read error; the protein reported here is translated from the DNA. This specimen belongs to a study of γδ T cells in repeated Plasmodium falciparum infection (dated by TCRdb to about 2021). About the investigation overall: Malian children exposed to intense seasonal malaria transmission were enrolled in the natural-infection arm and compared with Australian children matched for age and gender. The gammadelta TCR repertoires from Mali were analysed in two ways: cross-sectionally during periods with no transmission, and longitudinally across episodes of acute febrile malaria. Samples were collected from controlled-infection subjects at baseline, immediately before selected infections, and 21 days after each infection. The study examined how repeated Plasmodium falciparum infection shapes the human gammadelta T cell repertoire, using natural infection in Mali and controlled human malaria infection. Four controlled human malaria infections were administered to about five malaria-naive U.S. adults over around 600 days by bites from P. falciparum NF54-infected Anopheles stephensi mosquitoes. General study outcomes and caveats: Because the controlled-infection cohort was small, analysis of inter-individual variability in gammadelta T cell responses was limited. Across time and infection, the Vgamma9/Vdelta2+ TCR repertoires showed a highly stable polyclonal makeup, with many TCRgamma sequences overlapping between individuals. Repeated controlled infections appeared to drive waves of new clonotype selection in Vdelta2-negative, largely Vdelta1+, gammadelta TCR repertoires. Vdelta2-negative gammadelta TCR repertoires from Malian children appeared more clonally expanded, less diverse and less shared than those of Australian children. Generalizability was limited because the Malian cohort came from a small rural village made up predominantly of one ethnic group.

To prepare the library, multiplex PCR was applied. Sequenced using an Illumina MiSeq. Each sorted gammadelta T cell sample was sequenced for both the TCR gamma (TRG) and TCR delta (TRD) chains. The authors processed their data as follows. Clonotype tree plots, accumulated frequency of the top 20 clonotypes, diversity index (DI) and D75 metrics were included in the repertoire analyses. For TCRdb, the public reads were processed anew by CATT, and duplicate DNA sequences were folded into one row. These V and J calls originate from TCRdb's pipeline instead of the authors' own analysis. The sample table contains some 51,000 delta-chain clones; only one count was recorded for 1.5% to 2% of them. The ten largest account for roughly 25% of the sample. For bulk TCR repertoire analysis, Vgamma9/Vdelta2+ and Vdelta2-negative gammadelta T cell populations were isolated by flow sorting from peripheral blood mononuclear cells.

Trimmed from V: 4 bases; trimmed from J: 4 bases; junction bases lacking a gene match: 27. Taken from the germline V gene, the CDR1 and CDR2 loops are TSWWSYY and QGS. The CDR3 numbers 22 residues from cysteine through phenylalanine. Solely the CDR3 DNA is kept, with 66 bases framed from the first base. Recombination linked TRDV1 to TRDJ1; TRDD3 fits 10 bases in the junction. Since TCRdb gives no J gene, matching the DNA to germline was used here to assign it. Sequencing input: gamma-delta T cells from blood. The TCR sequence derives from a pool of human donors (malaria-infected and uninfected, not separated). The CDR3 loop reads CALGGPPSVLGDVTGVIDKLIF. The bases are TGTGCTCTTGGGGGCCCGCCATCTGTACTGGGGGATGTTACCGGGGTGATCGATAAACTCATCTTT.